Each of the 7 T cell receptor beta chains below was sequenced from the same sample in a study of T-cell reconstitution after alpha-beta-depleted transplantation in children. Their antigens remain unidentified. The study's findings and limits: Most T-cell counts and diversity one year after the transplant came from T cells that were newly produced.

Preparation of the TCRbeta library involved a method that used unique molecular identifiers. A single record per CDR3 protein comes from TCRdb applying MiXCR to the PCR reads. Of around 300,000 distinct CDR3 sequences listed, 6.5% to 9% were seen once; the top ten hold 9.1%. The sample consisted of peripheral blood, taken 360 days after TCRalphabeta/CD19-depleted stem cell transplant. These receptors came from a female patient aged 2 to 10 who had a stem cell transplant for Fanconi anemia, so the T cells may come from the graft donor.

The J gene is TRBJ2-1, the V gene TRBV12-3 or TRBV12-4; 11 nucleotides match TRBD2. CDR3 length: 16 residues. J was trimmed by 6 bases and V by 3 bases; bases with no gene match: 7. As DNA, the CDR3 is TGTGCCAGCAGTTTCCAGACTAGCGGGGAGGTCAATGAGCAGTTCTTC. Protein: CASSFQTSGEVNEQFF.

In this sample, this clonotype turned up a few times. The chain joins TRBV11-2 to TRBJ2-1; D gene unclear. V gave up 1 base and J gave up 0 bases, with 10 bases separating them. The germline CDR1 and CDR2 sequences are SGHAT and FQNNGV. This CDR3 comprises 16 residues. The CDR3 nucleotides read TGTGCCAGCAGCTTAGCAGCAATACTCTCCTACAATGAGCAGTTCTTC. Amino acids: CASSLAAILSYNEQFF.

This clonotype showed up many times. The genes are TRBV11-2 and TRBJ2-3; D remains ambiguous. CDR1 and CDR2 from the germline V gene are SGHAT and FQNNGV. The CDR3 contains 15 residues. V was shortened by 1 base and J by 8 bases, with 16 bases between the two germline ends. The CDR3 spells CASSLANLFYGTQYF. The CDR3 DNA follows: TGTGCCAGCAGCTTAGCTAACTTATTTTACGGTACGCAGTATTTT.

This clonotype was seen ten or more times. This chain connects TRBV12-3 or TRBV12-4 to TRBJ1-5, with D possibly matching TRBD1 (5 bases). V was pared by 1 base and J by 6 bases, with 7 bases between. This CDR3 spans 13 amino acids. CDR3 amino acids: CASSLGRGQPQHF. CDR3 nucleotide sequence: TGTGCCAGCAGTTTAGGGAGGGGTCAGCCCCAGCATTTT.

In this sample, this clonotype turned up many times. The rearrangement uses TRBV29-1 and TRBJ2-5, with D unclear. The CDR3 is 10 amino acids. Trimming removed 4 bases at V and 5 bases at J, with 5 bases between. Germline values: CDR1 SQVTM, CDR2 ANQGSEA. CDR3 residues: CSVGVETQYF. CDR3 sequence (DNA): TGCAGCGTTGGGGTGGAGACCCAGTACTTC.

This clonotype was detected ten times or more. The gene calls are TRBV7-9 and TRBJ2-7, with D possibly TRBD1 on 5 matching bases. Trimming took 5 bases from V and 1 from J, leaving 12 bases between them. This CDR3 spans 14 amino acids. Germline V gene lookup returns CDR1 SEHNR and CDR2 FQNEAQ (reference sequence). The CDR3 protein is CASSKRGQSYEQYF. The CDR3 region has the DNA TGTGCCAGCAGCAAACGAGGACAATCCTACGAGCAGTACTTC.

With regard to this clonotype: Possible read error: a much larger clone is one base away. The gene calls are TRBV5-1 and TRBJ2-2; D gene unclear. The germline V gene has CDR1 SGHRS and CDR2 YFSETQ. V lost 6 bases and J lost 6, with 15 bases in between. This CDR3 region has 14 residues. The CDR3 protein is CASTATMVAGELFF. CDR3 nucleotides: TGCGCCAGCACGGCCACTATGGTCGCCGGGGAGCTGTTTTTT.